Presented here are 22 T cell receptor beta chains from one specimen sequenced in a study of post-analysis software for immune sequencing data. Whole-study results and caveats: Compared with controls, patients had more of about 5 TRBV segments, including TRBV5-6, TRBV5-1 and TRBV20-1.

Which antigens these TCRs recognize remains unknown. Every TCR beta cDNA library bore unique molecular identifiers. Each CDR3 protein gets one entry after TCRdb re-called the PCR reads with MiXCR. The sample includes fewer than 850,000 distinct CDR3 sequences, less than 35% seen only once; the top ten take roughly 0.57%. The sequenced sample was blood. The source of these receptors is a girl aged 5-17 years with multiple sclerosis.

About this clonotype itself: A read error may account for a junction end that differs from germline. The chain links TRBV29-1 to TRBJ2-1, with D perhaps TRBD2 (6 bases). The CDR3 sequence is 13 residues long. The germline CDR1 and CDR2 sequences are SQVTM and ANQGSEA. The CDR3 DNA reads as TGCAGCGTTGAAACTAGCTCCTACAATGGGCAGTTCTTC. Encoded protein: CSVETSSYNGQFF.

This clonotype was picked up a small number of times. This rearrangement joins TRBV12-3 or TRBV12-4 to TRBJ2-7; D may be TRBD2 (5 bases). The V end lost 6 bases, the J end lost 6 bases, and 15 bases lay between the germline ends. The CDR3 contains 13 residues. The CDR3 nucleotides are TGTGCCAGCAGCCAGACTGGCGCGGGCGAGCAGTACTTC. Protein sequence: CASSQTGAGEQYF.

This clonotype came up many times. This chain uses TRBV29-1 with TRBJ2-4; 9 positions match TRBD1. In germline, CDR1 is SQVTM, CDR2 ANQGSEA. Unmatched junction bases numbered 8, after V lost 7 bases and J lost 7 bases. This CDR3 is built from 13 residues. The CDR3 bases are TGCAGCGCCGTACAGGGGGCTGGGAACATTCAGTACTTC. Encoded protein: CSAVQGAGNIQYF.

The chain links TRBV7-2 to TRBJ2-1; 10 bases agree with TRBD2. Germline V gene data show CDR1 as SGHTA and CDR2 as FQGNSA. The CDR3 loop spans 15 amino acids. The J segment lost 4 bases and the V segment lost 5 bases, leaving 5 bases of the junction unmatched. CDR3 bases: TGTGCCAGCAGCGCCGAGCGGGAGGGGTACAATGAGCAGTTCTTC. Amino acids: CASSAEREGYNEQFF.

This clonotype was seen a single time. The chain links TRBV7-2 to TRBJ2-1; 7 bases are a match to TRBD2. Losses at the gene ends were 3 bases for V and 13 bases for J; bases not matched to a gene: 15. Looked up from germline, CDR1 is SGHTA and CDR2 is FQGNSA. The CDR3 runs to 15 residues. The CDR3 reads CASSFAIGRMETQFF. The CDR3 DNA reads as TGTGCCAGCAGCTTTGCCATCGGGAGGATGGAGACCCAGTTCTTC.

This clonotype was seen a handful of times. DNA of the CDR3: TGTGCCAGCAGCTTGGGGCACCGAATGAACACTGAAGCTTTCTTT. Protein product: CASSLGHRMNTEAFF. The J gene is TRBJ1-1, the V gene TRBV5-5; D uncertain. From germline, CDR1 is SGHKS and CDR2 YYEKEE (reference sequence). The CDR3 runs to 15 residues. V was pared by 0 bases and J by 0 bases, with 9 bases between.

This clonotype turned up a few times. The chain has TRBV4-1 and TRBJ2-3; TRBD2 matches 9 bases. This CDR3 region has 17 residues. The V gene's germline CDR1 is MGHRA and CDR2 YSYEKL. V was pared by 3 bases and J by 3 bases, with 10 bases of the junction left unmatched. The CDR3 nucleotides are TGCGCCAGCAGCCATCTCCTTCGGCTAGCGGGGACAGATACGCAGTATTTT. Amino acids: CASSHLLRLAGTDTQYF.

This rearrangement joins TRBV18 to TRBJ2-1; D is ambiguous. Germline values: CDR1 KGHSH, CDR2 LQKENI. The CDR3 extends over 14 amino acids. Trimming shortened V by 2 bases and J by 4 bases, and 9 bases separated the two germline ends. CDR3 sequence: CASSPFSTYNEQFF. The DNA for the CDR3 is TGTGCCAGCTCACCATTTTCCACGTACAATGAGCAGTTCTTC. Supplemented by reference TRBV18 and TRBJ2-1, the full variable domain reads NAGVMQNPRHLVRRRGQEARLRCSPMKGHSHVYWYRQLPEEGLKFMVYLQKENIIDESGMPKERFSAEFPKEGPSILRIQQVVRGDSAAYFCASSPFSTYNEQFFGPGTRLTVL.

J is TRBJ2-5 and V is TRBV20-1, with 13 bases that match TRBD2. Germline CDR1 reads DFQATT; CDR2 reads SNEGSKA (reference sequence). Trimming cost V 5 bases and J 11 bases; bases outside gene matches: 23. The CDR3 has 18 amino acids. The CDR3 coding sequence is TGCAGTGCTGAATCCGGGACAGGCGGACTAGCGGGAGTTAGTGAGCAGTACTTC. This sequence encodes CSAESGTGGLAGVSEQYF.

The chain is built from TRBV10-3 and TRBJ2-7; TRBD1 matches 7 bases. The DNA end is more similar to TRBJ2-5, so the J call may be wrong. This CDR3 region has 14 residues. Germline loops: CDR1 ENHRY, CDR2 SYGVKD. Here the CDR3 reads CAISAGTAKETQYF. CDR3 DNA sequence: TGTGCCATCAGTGCCGGGACAGCGAAGGAGACCCAGTACTTC.

The chain joins TRBV2 to TRBJ1-2, with 7 positions matching TRBD1. Trimming cost V 4 bases and J 2 bases; bases outside gene matches: 19. CDR1 and CDR2 from the germline V gene are SNHLY and FYNNEI. The CDR3 consists of 19 residues. The CDR3 DNA reads as TGTGCCAGCAGTGCAGAAAGGCGAACAGACAGGGAGGGCAACTATGGCTACACCTTC. Protein sequence: CASSAERRTDREGNYGYTF.

This clonotype was found a few times. The chain uses TRBV20-1 and TRBJ1-1; TRBD1 matches at 10 bases. In germline, CDR1 is DFQATT, CDR2 SNEGSKA (reference sequence). The length of the CDR3 is 12 residues. V dropped 6 bases and J dropped 11; count of bases not matched to a gene: 9. CDR3 amino acids: CSAWTGGGTAFF. Here the CDR3 DNA reads TGCAGTGCGTGGACAGGGGGTGGAACGGCTTTCTTT.

The chain couples TRBV13 to TRBJ2-4, with D tentatively TRBD2 (5 bases). V gave up 5 bases and J gave up 14 bases, with 16 bases separating them. The CDR3 loop spans 12 amino acids. Germline lookup yields CDR1 PRHDT and CDR2 FYEKMQ (reference sequence). The CDR3 nucleotides are TGTGCCAGCAGCCCCCGAGGCGGGCAGGAGTACTTC. Protein: CASSPRGGQEYF.

This clonotype was counted at least ten times. The V and J genes are TRBV7-9 and TRBJ2-7; D is possibly TRBD1 (7 bases). V lost 5 bases and J 4 bases, leaving 18 bases between the germline ends. Germline assignment: CDR1 SEHNR and CDR2 FQNEAQ (reference sequence). The CDR3 is 15 residues long. The CDR3 region has the DNA TGTGCCAGCAGCCAGGGGGGCCTTGAGAGTTACGAGCAGTACTTC. Amino acid sequence: CASSQGGLESYEQYF.

This clonotype has just a few counts. The V call is TRBV28, the J call TRBJ2-3; TRBD2 agrees at 7 bases. The CDR3 has 13 residues. J lost 6 bases, V lost 6 bases, and 6 bases had no gene match. The germline V gene encodes CDR1 MDHEN and CDR2 SYDVKM. This chain's CDR3 is CASREGTTDTQYF. The DNA of the CDR3 is TGTGCCAGCAGGGAGGGGACTACGGATACGCAGTATTTT.

CDR3 DNA: TGTGCCAGCAGCCAACAATCCAATTCAGATACGCAGTATTTT. It translates to CASSQQSNSDTQYF. This chain uses TRBV6-5 with TRBJ2-3; the D is unclear. The V and J ends lost 6 bases and 4 bases respectively, with 14 bases between them. This CDR3 has 14 residues. Germline loops: CDR1 MNHEY, CDR2 SVGAGI.

Only a few counts were recorded for this clonotype. The chain has TRBV28 and TRBJ2-5; 8 positions match TRBD2. V gave up 5 bases and J gave up 4 bases; unmatched junction bases: 12. The CDR3 is 16 residues long. In germline, CDR1 is MDHEN, CDR2 SYDVKM. The CDR3, as DNA: TGTGCCAGCAGTACACGGACTAGCAGTGTGGGAGAGACCCAGTACTTC. This codes for CASSTRTSSVGETQYF.

This clonotype was seen only a few times. V is TRBV2 and J is TRBJ2-3; tentatively, D is TRBD1 (6 bases). Germline assignment: CDR1 SNHLY and CDR2 FYNNEI. V was shortened by 11 bases and J by 4 bases, with 16 bases between the two germline ends. The CDR3 totals 13 residues. CDR3 region: CAGNRDGPDTQYF. CDR3 in DNA: TGTGCCGGAAACAGGGACGGCCCAGATACGCAGTATTTT.

A few counts support this clonotype. The rearrangement uses TRBV7-2 and TRBJ1-1; D not certain. With 2 bases removed from V and 1 base from J, the gap between germline ends came to 11 bases. Germline assignment: CDR1 SGHTA and CDR2 FQGNSA. This CDR3 spans 15 amino acids. The CDR3 here is CASSLSYQSNTEAFF. CDR3 nucleotide sequence: TGTGCCAGCAGCTTATCTTACCAATCGAACACTGAAGCTTTCTTT.

This rearrangement joins TRBV7-2 to TRBJ2-3; 11 bases line up with TRBD2. CDR1 and CDR2 from the germline V gene are SGHTA and FQGNSA. Trimming cost V 4 bases and J 4 bases; bases outside gene matches: 10. The CDR3 runs 17 residues. CDR3 in amino acids: CASSWVAGGPAADTQYF. The CDR3 region has the DNA TGTGCCAGCAGCTGGGTAGCGGGGGGGCCGGCGGCAGATACGCAGTATTTT.

Concerning this clonotype itself: A junction boundary mismatches the germline segment, possibly from a read error. The CDR3 loop reads CASSYDRTGGKEKPFF. The CDR3 DNA reads TGTGCCAGCAGTTACGACCGGACAGGGGGCAAAGAAAAACCGTTTTTT. V and J are TRBV6-2 or TRBV6-3 and TRBJ1-4; 11 bases are shared with TRBD1. CDR3 size: 16 residues. Germline CDR1 reads MNHEY; CDR2 reads SVGEGT.

This clonotype was detected only once. The V and J genes are TRBV14 and TRBJ2-1, with D perhaps TRBD2 (6 bases). Trimming took off 4 bases at V and 8 bases at J, with 12 bases between the two ends. This CDR3 spans 13 amino acids. The germline V gene has CDR1 SGHDN and CDR2 FVKESK. This chain's CDR3 is CASSRTSFYEQFF. In nucleotides, the CDR3 is TGTGCCAGCAGCCGTACTAGCTTCTATGAGCAGTTCTTC.